This is a list of T cell receptor beta chains from one sample in a study of shared clonotypes between healthy human individuals. The assay was immunoSEQ multiplex PCR, and TCRdb's table has in-frame clones only and misses some. This table holds some 2,000,000 clones, about 95% found once. Sequences were obtained from naive CD8+ T cells sorted from blood. The receptor set was obtained from a man aged 18 to 29 in good health. The CDR3 runs from the conserved cysteine through the conserved F or W. The D gene is left open where the match is weak. Clone size is stated in some rows and not others, as once, few, many or a class when expanded.

>TRBV13|TRBJ2-3|.|few
TGTGCCAGCAGCCCCGGCACAGATACGCAGTATTTT
CASSPGTDTQYF
>TRBV29-1|TRBJ2-1|.|.
TGCAGCGTTGGTTTAGGGAATGAGCAGTTCTTC
CSVGLGNEQFF
>TRBV11-2|TRBJ1-2|.|.
TGTGCCAGCAGCTTACTAGAGGATTCGCCTAACTATGGCTACACCTTC
CASSLLEDSPNYGYTF
>TRBV19|TRBJ2-7|TRBD1|.
TGTGCCAGTAAGGGGACAGATACCTACGAGCAGTACTTC
CASKGTDTYEQYF
>TRBV9|TRBJ2-1|.|.
TGTGCCAGCAGCGTAGGTTATGAGCAGTTCTTC
CASSVGYEQFF
>TRBV4-1|TRBJ2-7|TRBD1|once
TGCGCCAGCAGCCAAGAGACAGGGTGGGACGAGCAGTACTTC
CASSQETGWDEQYF
>TRBV5-4|TRBJ2-7|TRBD1|.
TGTGCCAGCAGCTTGGACAGGGGGACCCCCTACGAGCAGTACTTC
CASSLDRGTPYEQYF
>TRBV11-2|TRBJ2-1|.|.
TGTGCCAGCAGCTTAGATTCAGGGCCAAGGCATTACAATGAGCAGTTCTTC
CASSLDSGPRHYNEQFF
>TRBV18|TRBJ2-5|.|.
TGTGCCAGCTCACCATCGACCATCCAAGAGACCCAGTACTTC
CASSPSTIQETQYF
>TRBV30|TRBJ2-2|.|once
TGTGCCTGGAGCCCGCGGTCCGGGGAGCTGTTTTTT
CAWSPRSGELFF
>TRBV5-8|TRBJ2-1|.|.
TGTGCCAGCGGGGTTACCTACAATGAGCAGTTCTTC
CASGVTYNEQFF
>TRBV5-1|TRBJ2-7|.|.
TGCGCCAGCAGCTTGGAAGAAATGTTACTCTCCGAGCAGTACTTC
CASSLEEMLLSEQYF
>TRBV30|TRBJ2-2|.|.
TGTGCCTGGAGTGTAGGGAGGAAGCTGTTTTTT
CAWSVGRKLFF
>TRBV7-6|TRBJ1-1|.|.
TGTGCCAGCAGCTTAGCTCCCGGGGGCACTGAAGCTTTCTTT
CASSLAPGGTEAFF
>TRBV7-8|TRBJ2-3|TRBD2|.
TGTGCCAGCGGGACTAGCGGGATCACAGATACGCAGTATTTT
CASGTSGITDTQYF
>TRBV5-4|TRBJ2-5|TRBD2|.
TGTGCCAGCAGCTTGGGAGGGGCCCTAGCGGGGAGCCTACAAGAGACCCAGTACTTC
CASSLGGALAGSLQETQYF
>TRBV19|TRBJ2-2|.|.
TGTGCCAGTAGTATTATTAGGACTTTAAACACCGGGGAGCTGTTTTTT
CASSIIRTLNTGELFF
>TRBV30|TRBJ1-3|.|.
TGTGCCTGGAGTGGTCCCCCGGGGTCAAGAAACACCATATATTTT
CAWSGPPGSRNTIYF
>TRBV10-2|TRBJ2-5|TRBD2|.
TGCGCCAGCAGTGAAGGTAGCGGGGCCCAAGAGACCCAGTACTTC
CASSEGSGAQETQYF
>TRBV7-9|TRBJ2-1|.|.
TGTGCCAGCAGCTTAGAAGGCTCCTACAATGAGCAGTTCTTC
CASSLEGSYNEQFF
>TRBV2|TRBJ2-7|.|.
TGTGCCAGCACCCCCGACAGCTGGGAGCAGTACTTC
CASTPDSWEQYF
>TRBV30|TRBJ2-7|.|.
TGTGCCTGGAGTTTTCCCTTCGAGGGAAACACCTACGAGCAGTACTTC
CAWSFPFEGNTYEQYF
>TRBV6-5|TRBJ2-7|TRBD2|.
TGTGCCAGCAGTTATAGGCTAGCGGGCGGGGGGCAGTACTTC
CASSYRLAGGGQYF
>TRBV5-6|TRBJ2-7|TRBD1|.
TGTGCCAGCAGCTTATCAGGGGGTGCCCTGCGCGAGCAGTACTTC
CASSLSGGALREQYF
>TRBV6-5|TRBJ1-1|.|.
TGTGCCAGCAGTTATTCGTGGGCCCTCGAGACAGCTTTCTTT
CASSYSWALETAFF
>TRBV7-8|TRBJ1-3|.|.
TGTGCCAGCAGCTTGCAGGAGAGCTCTGGAAACACCATATATTTT
CASSLQESSGNTIYF
>TRBV28|TRBJ2-1|.|.
TGTGCCAGCAGCTCCCTAGGAACCACCTACAATGAGCAGTTCTTC
CASSSLGTTYNEQFF
>TRBV19|TRBJ2-7|.|.
TGTGCCAGTAGTCCCACAGGTGACGAGCAGTACTTC
CASSPTGDEQYF
>TRBV30|TRBJ2-1|.|.
TGTGCCTGGAGCCTCTCCTACAATGAGCAGTTCTTC
CAWSLSYNEQFF
>TRBV2|TRBJ2-3|TRBD2|.
TGTGCCAGCAGTGACGGCGAGGCTAGCGGAGAACGGGGCACAGATACGCAGTATTTT
CASSDGEASGERGTDTQYF
>TRBV25-1|TRBJ2-1|.|.
TGTGCCAGCGGAGGTCCCTCAACCTACAATGAGCAGTTCTTC
CASGGPSTYNEQFF
>TRBV4-3|TRBJ2-7|.|.
TGCGCCAGCAGCCAAGGGACTTCCAGCTCCTACGAGCAGTACTTC
CASSQGTSSSYEQYF
>TRBV29-1|TRBJ2-1|TRBD2|.
TGCAGCGTTGACGATCCTGTAGCGGGCTTCTACAATGAGCAGTTCTTC
CSVDDPVAGFYNEQFF
>TRBV7-6|TRBJ2-3|TRBD1|.
TGTGCCAGCAGCCTCAGCGGACAGGGAGTGGGCACAGATACGCAGTATTTT
CASSLSGQGVGTDTQYF
>TRBV6-1|TRBJ1-2|.|.
TGTGCCAGCAGTGAGGACCCCGGCTATGGCTACACCTTC
CASSEDPGYGYTF
>TRBV7-9|TRBJ1-5|TRBD1|.
TGTGCCAGCAGCTTAGTCGGCAGGGGGGACCAGCCCCAGCATTTT
CASSLVGRGDQPQHF
>TRBV4-3|TRBJ2-1|.|.
TGCGCCAGCAGCCAAGATTCAGGGCATGAGCAGTTCTTC
CASSQDSGHEQFF
>TRBV18|TRBJ2-3|TRBD2|.
TGTGCCAGCTCCGACACCGTCGGGGGGGGCAACACAGATACGCAGTATTTT
CASSDTVGGGNTDTQYF
>TRBV10-2|TRBJ2-2|.|.
TGCGCCAGCAGTGAGACAGATTCTTCCGGGGAGCTGTTTTTT
CASSETDSSGELFF
>TRBV13|TRBJ1-2|.|.
TGTGCCAGCAGCTCTACCCTCTATGGCTACACCTTC
CASSSTLYGYTF
>TRBV7-2|TRBJ2-7|.|.
TGTGCCAGCAAATCGGACAGCTCCTACGAGCAGTACTTC
CASKSDSSYEQYF
>TRBV27|TRBJ2-7|TRBD2|.
TGTGCCAGCAGTTTAACTAGCGGCTACTACGAGCAGTACTTC
CASSLTSGYYEQYF
>TRBV16|TRBJ1-2|TRBD1|.
TGTGCCAGCAGCCATTCCGGACAGGGCGGGGGCTACACCTTC
CASSHSGQGGGYTF
>TRBV6-1|TRBJ2-7|TRBD1|.
TGTGCCAGCAGTGGGTGGTCAGGGGGCGAGTACGAGCAGTACTTC
CASSGWSGGEYEQYF
>TRBV6-5|TRBJ2-5|.|.
TGTGCCAGCAGTTACTCTAGACAAATCTCGGAGACCCAGTACTTC
CASSYSRQISETQYF
>TRBV11-2|TRBJ2-3|.|once
TGTGCCAGCAGCTTAGAAGGTCAGCTCCTAAGCACAGATACGCAGTATTTT
CASSLEGQLLSTDTQYF
>TRBV11-2|TRBJ2-7|.|.
TGTGCCAGCAGCTTATGGGAAAGCTACGAGCAGTACTTC
CASSLWESYEQYF
>TRBV4-2|TRBJ2-7|.|once
TGTGCCAGCAGCCAAGGGGATGAGGTGAGCTACGAGCAGTACTTC
CASSQGDEVSYEQYF
>TRBV10-2|TRBJ2-7|TRBD1|.
TGCGCCAGCAGCATTACAGGGGACTCCTACGAGCAGTACTTC
CASSITGDSYEQYF
>TRBV9|TRBJ2-3|TRBD1|.
TGTGCCAGCAGCGTAGAGGGGGACAGTATTGAAGATACGCAGTATTTT
CASSVEGDSIEDTQYF
>TRBV5-8|TRBJ2-2|.|.
TGTGCCAGCAGCTTGGGCCCGAACACCGGGGAGCTGTTTTTT
CASSLGPNTGELFF
>TRBV14|TRBJ1-2|.|.
TGTGCCAGCAGCCAATATCTTCTAGGTGGCTACACCTTC
CASSQYLLGGYTF
>TRBV28|TRBJ1-1|.|.
TGTGCCAGCAGTTTCGGGGACGAGCCCGAAGCTTTCTTT
CASSFGDEPEAFF
>TRBV7-6|TRBJ2-7|.|.
TGTGCCAGCAGCTTAGAGAGACAATCCGAGCAGTACTTC
CASSLERQSEQYF
>TRBV27|TRBJ1-2|.|.
TGTGCCAGCAGTTTATTGGGGGCAACTAACTATGGCTACACCTTC
CASSLLGATNYGYTF